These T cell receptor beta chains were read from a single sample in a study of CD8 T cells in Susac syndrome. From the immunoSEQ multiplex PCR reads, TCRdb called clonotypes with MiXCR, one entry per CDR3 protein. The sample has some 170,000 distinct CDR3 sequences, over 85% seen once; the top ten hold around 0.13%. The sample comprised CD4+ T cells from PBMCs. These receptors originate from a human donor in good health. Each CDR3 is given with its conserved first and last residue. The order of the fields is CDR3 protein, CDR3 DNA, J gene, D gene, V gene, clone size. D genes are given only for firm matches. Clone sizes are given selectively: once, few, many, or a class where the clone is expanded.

CDR3: CASSQDWNLGALSDTQYF
DNA: TGTGCCAGCAGCCAAGATTGGAATTTGGGGGCTCTATCAGATACGCAGTATTTT
J: TRBJ2-3
D: -
V: TRBV3-1
size: -

CDR3: CASSNSGTSGGDTQYF
DNA: TGTGCCAGCAGTAACTCTGGGACTAGCGGGGGAGATACGCAGTATTTT
J: TRBJ2-3
D: TRBD2
V: TRBV12-3/TRBV12-4
size: -

CDR3: CASSQLGVGTGELFF
DNA: TGTGCCAGCAGCCAACTGGGGGTGGGCACCGGGGAGCTGTTTTTT
J: TRBJ2-2
D: -
V: TRBV6-1
size: -

CDR3: CSAGQFANTGELFF
DNA: TGCAGCGCCGGACAGTTCGCGAACACCGGGGAGCTGTTTTTT
J: TRBJ2-2
D: -
V: TRBV29-1
size: once

CDR3: CSVEGTSGGIF
DNA: TGCAGCGTTGAAGGGACTAGCGGGGGTATCTTC
J: TRBJ2-1
D: TRBD2
V: TRBV29-1
size: -

CDR3: CASSFGQGAGETQYF
DNA: TGTGCCAGCAGTTTCGGGCAGGGGGCCGGGGAGACCCAGTACTTC
J: TRBJ2-5
D: TRBD1
V: TRBV12-3/TRBV12-4
size: -

CDR3: CSVTGRGTEAFF
DNA: TGCAGTGTTACAGGACGGGGCACTGAAGCTTTCTTT
J: TRBJ1-1
D: -
V: TRBV20-1
size: -

CDR3: CASSPYRGGDYNEQFF
DNA: TGTGCCAGCAGCCCCTACCGTGGAGGGGATTACAATGAGCAGTTCTTC
J: TRBJ2-1
D: -
V: TRBV7-2
size: -

CDR3: CAISDSFRGPRNSPLHF
DNA: TGTGCCATCAGTGATTCCTTCAGGGGGCCGAGGAATTCACCCCTCCACTTT
J: TRBJ1-6
D: TRBD1
V: TRBV10-3
size: -

CDR3: CSARTGPSYEQYF
DNA: TGCAGTGCTAGGACGGGGCCCTCCTACGAGCAGTACTTC
J: TRBJ2-7
D: -
V: TRBV20-1
size: once

CDR3: CASSDGGADYEQYF
DNA: TGTGCCAGCAGCGACGGCGGGGCTGACTACGAGCAGTACTTC
J: TRBJ2-7
D: -
V: TRBV3-1
size: -

CDR3: CASSRGVYGYTF
DNA: TGTGCCAGTAGTAGAGGGGTCTATGGCTACACCTTC
J: TRBJ1-2
D: -
V: TRBV19
size: -

CDR3: CASSPLGQGNGGELFF
DNA: TGTGCCAGCAGCCCTTTGGGACAGGGAAATGGCGGGGAGCTGTTTTTT
J: TRBJ2-2
D: TRBD1
V: TRBV7-8
size: -

CDR3: CASRATGVTEAFF
DNA: TGCGCCAGCCGGGCTACAGGGGTCACTGAAGCTTTCTTT
J: TRBJ1-1
D: TRBD1
V: TRBV5-1
size: -

CDR3: CASSQRSRNTEKLFF
DNA: TGTGCCAGCAGCCAACGTTCCAGGAATACCGAAAAACTGTTTTTT
J: TRBJ1-4
D: -
V: TRBV14
size: -

CDR3: CASSLGSQDSPLHF
DNA: TGTGCCAGCAGCTTAGGTAGTCAAGATTCACCCCTCCACTTT
J: TRBJ1-6
D: -
V: TRBV7-8
size: -

CDR3: CASTEGGSTQYF
DNA: TGTGCCAGCACCGAGGGGGGTTCTACGCAGTATTTT
J: TRBJ2-3
D: -
V: TRBV2
size: -

CDR3: CASGEAYEQYF
DNA: TGTGCCAGCGGCGAAGCCTACGAGCAGTACTTC
J: TRBJ2-7
D: -
V: TRBV5-4
size: -

CDR3: CASSQEGNGQPQHF
DNA: TGTGCCAGCAGCCAAGAGGGTAACGGTCAGCCCCAGCATTTT
J: TRBJ1-5
D: -
V: TRBV3-1
size: -

CDR3: CASSLEGGEDTQYF
DNA: TGCGCCAGCAGCTTGGAGGGTGGGGAAGATACGCAGTATTTT
J: TRBJ2-3
D: -
V: TRBV5-1
size: few

CDR3: CASNEGWGTEAFF
DNA: TGCGCCAGCAACGAGGGCTGGGGCACTGAAGCTTTCTTT
J: TRBJ1-1
D: -
V: TRBV5-1
size: -

CDR3: CASSSRIRGGTDTQYF
DNA: TGCGCCAGCAGCTCCCGAATCAGGGGGGGCACAGATACGCAGTATTTT
J: TRBJ2-3
D: -
V: TRBV5-1
size: -

CDR3: CASSLGQSVYEQYF
DNA: TGTGCCAGCAGCCTCGGACAATCAGTCTACGAGCAGTACTTC
J: TRBJ2-7
D: -
V: TRBV7-2
size: -

CDR3: CASSLAVRSDYGYTF
DNA: TGTGCCAGCAGCTTGGCCGTCCGATCTGACTATGGCTACACCTTC
J: TRBJ1-2
D: -
V: TRBV5-5
size: -

CDR3: CASQEGRSTDTQYF
DNA: TGTGCCAGCCAGGAAGGGCGTAGCACAGATACGCAGTATTTT
J: TRBJ2-3
D: -
V: TRBV11-2
size: -

CDR3: CSAWTSEETQYF
DNA: TGCAGTGCTTGGACTAGCGAAGAGACCCAGTACTTC
J: TRBJ2-5
D: TRBD2
V: TRBV20-1
size: -

CDR3: CATSREDGGTQYF
DNA: TGTGCCACCAGCAGAGAGGATGGGGGGACCCAGTACTTC
J: TRBJ2-5
D: -
V: TRBV15
size: -

CDR3: CSARSGQGAGYEQYF
DNA: TGCAGTGCTAGATCGGGACAGGGGGCCGGCTACGAGCAGTACTTC
J: TRBJ2-7
D: TRBD1
V: TRBV20-1
size: -

CDR3: CASSYSNGGAGTDTQYF
DNA: TGTGCCAGCAGTTACTCGAACGGGGGGGCTGGCACAGATACGCAGTATTTT
J: TRBJ2-3
D: TRBD2
V: TRBV6-5
size: -

CDR3: CASSPVGVSGDTQYF
DNA: TGTGCCAGCAGCCCGGTAGGGGTCTCAGGAGATACGCAGTATTTT
J: TRBJ2-3
D: -
V: TRBV7-2
size: once

CDR3: CASSIDGGDTEAFF
DNA: TGTGCCAGTAGTATAGATGGGGGCGACACTGAAGCTTTCTTT
J: TRBJ1-1
D: -
V: TRBV19
size: -

CDR3: CASGKTGVGRYEQYF
DNA: TGTGCCAGCGGAAAAACAGGGGTTGGTCGGTACGAGCAGTACTTC
J: TRBJ2-7
D: TRBD1
V: TRBV6-6
size: -

CDR3: CSAHSQGNEQYF
DNA: TGCAGTGCTCACTCACAGGGTAACGAGCAGTACTTC
J: TRBJ2-7
D: -
V: TRBV20-1
size: -

CDR3: CASSPETGGALDTQYF
DNA: TGTGCCAGCAGCCCCGAGACGGGGGGTGCTCTAGATACGCAGTATTTT
J: TRBJ2-3
D: TRBD2
V: TRBV28
size: -

CDR3: CASSHAYEQYF
DNA: TGTGCCAGCAGCCATGCCTACGAGCAGTACTTC
J: TRBJ2-7
D: -
V: TRBV14
size: -

CDR3: CSASGTGGSYGYTF
DNA: TGCAGTGCTAGTGGGACAGGGGGCAGCTATGGCTACACCTTC
J: TRBJ1-2
D: TRBD1
V: TRBV20-1
size: -

CDR3: CASSPSGDDGYTF
DNA: TGTGCCAGCTCACCATCAGGGGACGACGGCTACACCTTC
J: TRBJ1-2
D: -
V: TRBV18
size: once

CDR3: CASSALPVPTDTQYF
DNA: TGTGCCAGTAGTGCCCTGCCGGTGCCCACAGATACGCAGTATTTT
J: TRBJ2-3
D: -
V: TRBV19
size: -

CDR3: CASESGQGWNTEAFF
DNA: TGTGCCAGCGAATCGGGACAGGGGTGGAACACTGAAGCTTTCTTT
J: TRBJ1-1
D: TRBD1
V: TRBV3-1
size: -

CDR3: CASSSRRLTETQYF
DNA: TGTGCCAGCAGCTCGAGGCGTCTTACAGAGACCCAGTACTTC
J: TRBJ2-5
D: -
V: TRBV7-2
size: -

CDR3: CASSYVPGLAQETQYF
DNA: TGTGCCAGCAGTTACGTACCGGGACTCGCACAAGAGACCCAGTACTTC
J: TRBJ2-5
D: -
V: TRBV6-5
size: -

CDR3: CASSPSPSGNTIYF
DNA: TGTGCCAGCAGCCCCTCTCCCTCTGGAAACACCATATATTTT
J: TRBJ1-3
D: -
V: TRBV3-1
size: -

CDR3: CATIERRGAEGTDTQYF
DNA: TGTGCCACCATAGAAAGGAGGGGGGCTGAAGGCACAGATACGCAGTATTTT
J: TRBJ2-3
D: -
V: TRBV24-1
size: -

CDR3: CASSPGRTGYRLGGEAFF
DNA: TGTGCCAGCTCACCGGGGAGGACAGGATACCGCTTAGGCGGTGAAGCTTTCTTT
J: TRBJ1-1
D: TRBD1
V: TRBV18
size: -

CDR3: CSARMPGTGAQPQHF
DNA: TGCAGTGCTAGGATGCCGGGGACAGGGGCTCAGCCCCAGCATTTT
J: TRBJ1-5
D: TRBD1
V: TRBV20-1
size: -